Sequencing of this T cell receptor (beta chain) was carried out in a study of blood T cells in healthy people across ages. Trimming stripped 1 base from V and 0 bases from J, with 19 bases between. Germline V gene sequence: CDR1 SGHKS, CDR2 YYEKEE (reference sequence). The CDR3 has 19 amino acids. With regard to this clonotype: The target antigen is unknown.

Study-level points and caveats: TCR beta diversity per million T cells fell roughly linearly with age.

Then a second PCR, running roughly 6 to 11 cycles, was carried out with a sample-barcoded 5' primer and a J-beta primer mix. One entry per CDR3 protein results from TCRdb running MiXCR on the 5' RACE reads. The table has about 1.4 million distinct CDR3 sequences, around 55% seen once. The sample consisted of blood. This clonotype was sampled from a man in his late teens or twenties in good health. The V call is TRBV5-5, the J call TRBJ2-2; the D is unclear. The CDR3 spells CASSLRSARFRTNTGELFF. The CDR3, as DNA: TGTGCCAGCAGCTTGAGGTCAGCCCGATTTAGGACGAACACCGGGGAGCTGTTTTTT. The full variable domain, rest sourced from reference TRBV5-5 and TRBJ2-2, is DAGVTQSPTHLIKTRGQQVTLRCSPISGHKSVSWYQQVLGQGPQFIFQYYEKEERGRGNFPDRFSARQFPNYSSELNVNALLLGDSALYLCASSLRSARFRTNTGELFFGEGSRLTVL.